The clone carrying this T cell receptor (beta chain) occurred a few times. Its specificity is not known. This entry is derived from a study of CD4 T cells in relation to SARS-CoV-2 and coronaviruses. On the study more broadly: The restricting HLA molecule for shared crossreactive spike epitopes was mapped. Findings and limits, study-wide: Compared with monoreactive clones, crossreactive clones showed significantly weaker SARS-CoV-2 expansion. Samples before the pandemic and after infection were not matched within any donor. Culture-expanded clones reflect memory recall rather than primary priming during culture.

CD4+ T cells from unexposed donors were obtained before the COVID-19 pandemic (2011-2018). Only in-frame clones appear in the TCRdb table, and some are missing; sequencing was by immunoSEQ multiplex PCR. The data contain 68,000 or so clones, approximately 95% of them singletons. The germline gives CDR1 SGDLS, CDR2 YYNGEE. The CDR3 covers 15 residues. V dropped 0 bases and J dropped 5 bases, with 9 bases sitting between them. The receptor comes from a human donor in good health. The chain combines TRBV9 with TRBJ1-6; D uncertain. Sequencing input: naive CD4+ T cells from PBMCs. As for subset: naive CD4+ T cells isolated by negative enrichment. The CDR3 loop reads CASSVGPTDNSPLHF. CDR3 in DNA: TGTGCCAGCAGCGTAGGACCGACCGATAATTCACCCCTCCACTTT.